This T cell receptor beta chain was sequenced for a study of blood T cell repertoires in COVID-19. Study overall: T cells, B-cell-depleted T cells, or PBMCs supplied cDNA or gDNA.

TCRdb's copy holds only in-frame clones and misses some; the assay was immunoSEQ multiplex PCR. The sample includes approximately 90,000 clones, 70% to 90% of them seen just once. The germline V gene has CDR1 ENHRY and CDR2 SYGVKD. This CDR3 has 14 amino acids. V was pared by 7 bases and J by 0 bases, with 11 bases between. The chain uses TRBV10-3 and TRBJ2-3, with no clear D. The sample was peripheral blood. This TCR derives from a human donor in a cohort sampled during active COVID-19. The CDR3 nucleotides read TGTGCCATCACCGAGACATATAGCACAGATACGCAGTATTTT. Its translation: CAITETYSTDTQYF.